This T cell receptor (beta chain) emerged from a study of blood T cell repertoires in COVID-19. Study at large: Samples representing acute and convalescent COVID-19 were sourced from the United States, Italy and Spain. T cells, B-cell-depleted T cells, or PBMCs supplied cDNA or gDNA.

There are a few counts of this clone. Across about two dozen US areas, participants ranged in age from about 18 to 90 years. Assignments of participants to cohorts depended upon their own reported clinical history. Looked up from germline, CDR1 is GTSNPN and CDR2 is SVGIG (reference sequence). CDR3 length equals 12 residues. The V gene end was trimmed by 3 bases and the J gene end by 6 bases; junction bases not matched to a gene: 2. Profiling relied on immunoSEQ multiplex PCR, and the TCRdb table lists in-frame clones only, not all of them. The sample has about 200,000 clones; 87% are singletons. Input material: PBMCs or T cells enriched from blood (not recorded which). The chain links TRBV30 to TRBJ2-7, with 10 bases fitting TRBD2. The source of this sequence is a woman aged 25 to 39 who had recovered from COVID-19. The CDR3 DNA reads as TGTGCCTGGAGCGCTAGCGGGAGCGAGCAGTACTTC. It encodes CAWSASGSEQYF.